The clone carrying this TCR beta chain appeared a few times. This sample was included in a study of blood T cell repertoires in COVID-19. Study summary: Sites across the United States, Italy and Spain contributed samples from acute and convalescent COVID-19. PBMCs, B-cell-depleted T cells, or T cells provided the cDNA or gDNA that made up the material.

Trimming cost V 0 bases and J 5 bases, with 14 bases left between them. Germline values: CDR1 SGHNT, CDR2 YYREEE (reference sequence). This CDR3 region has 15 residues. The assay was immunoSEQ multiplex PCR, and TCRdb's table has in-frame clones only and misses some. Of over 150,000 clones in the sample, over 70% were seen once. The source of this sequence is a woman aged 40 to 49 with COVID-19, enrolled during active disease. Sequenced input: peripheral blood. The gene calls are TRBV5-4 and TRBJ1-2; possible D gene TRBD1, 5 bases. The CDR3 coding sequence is TGTGCCAGCAGCTTGGGGGACTTTGGAGGTTATGGCTACACCTTC. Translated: CASSLGDFGGYGYTF. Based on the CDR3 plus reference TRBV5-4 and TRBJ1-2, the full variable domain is ETGVTQSPTHLIKTRGQQVTLRCSSQSGHNTVSWYQQALGQGPQFIFQYYREEENGRGNFPPRFSGLQFPNYSSELNVNALELDDSALYLCASSLGDFGGYGYTFGSGTRLTVV.